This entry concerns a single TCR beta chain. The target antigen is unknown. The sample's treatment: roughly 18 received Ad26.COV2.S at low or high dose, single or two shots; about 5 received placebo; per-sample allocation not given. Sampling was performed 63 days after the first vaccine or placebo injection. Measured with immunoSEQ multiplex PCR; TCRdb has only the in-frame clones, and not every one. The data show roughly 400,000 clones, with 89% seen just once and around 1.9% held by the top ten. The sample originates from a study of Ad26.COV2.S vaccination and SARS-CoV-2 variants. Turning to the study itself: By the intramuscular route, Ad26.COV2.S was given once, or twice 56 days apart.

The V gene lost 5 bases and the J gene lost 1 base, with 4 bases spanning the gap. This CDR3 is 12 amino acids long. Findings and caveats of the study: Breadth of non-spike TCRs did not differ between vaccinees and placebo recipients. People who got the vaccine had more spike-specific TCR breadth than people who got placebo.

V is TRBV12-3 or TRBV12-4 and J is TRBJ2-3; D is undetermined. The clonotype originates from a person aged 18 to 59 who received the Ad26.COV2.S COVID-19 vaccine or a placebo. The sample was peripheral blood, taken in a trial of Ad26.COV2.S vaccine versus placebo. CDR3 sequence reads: CASSAGTDTQYF. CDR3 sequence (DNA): TGTGCCAGCAGTGCCGGCACAGATACGCAGTATTTT.